This paragraph reports one T cell receptor beta chain. These data originate in a study of memory CD4+ T cells and cytomegalovirus serostatus. The CDR3 is 15 amino acids. From germline, CDR1 is MGHDK and CDR2 SYGVNS. V was pared by 3 bases and J by 6 bases, with 18 bases between. Produced via immunoSEQ multiplex PCR; TCRdb's table is partial and in-frame only. Here the sample spans 75,000 to 90,000 clones, approximately 80% being singletons. The sort gate was single viable CD3+CD4+CD8-CD45RO+ cells for memory CD4+ T cells. The rearrangement uses TRBV25-1 and TRBJ2-7; D is unclear. Material for sequencing was memory CD4+ T cells from blood. The sequence came from an adult in good health and CMV-seronegative. CDR3 DNA sequence: TGTGCCAGCAGTGACGCTCGGGTGGCCCCAAGCGAGCAGTACTTC. Translation gives CASSDARVAPSEQYF.